This T cell receptor beta chain was observed in a study of T cells in localized non-small cell lung cancer. Using immunoSEQ multiplex PCR, the repertoire was profiled, and TCRdb retains in-frame clones only, with some absent. This sample carries 60,000 to 75,000 clones, about four fifths of them seen once, and the ten largest clones take around 4.6%. Of note for this clone: The antigen is not known.

General observations from the study: It was uninvolved adjacent lung that showed the highest T cell clonality, exceeding tumor. Greater blood T cell density accompanied longer overall survival. Sequencing involved a lone tumor region, leaving heterogeneity possible. Among the top 100 tumor clones, a median about 58 appeared in adjacent lung.

The sequencing here drew on PBMCs, taken before any cancer treatment. The receptor comes from a man aged 35-69 years with stage II lung adenocarcinoma.

The CDR3 region is CASSVGTDTQYF. The CDR3 DNA is TGTGCCAGCAGTGTCGGCACAGATACGCAGTATTTT. V is TRBV2 and J is TRBJ2-3; D is uncertain. Between the trimmed V and J ends, which lost 4 bases and 1 base, there was a span of 3 bases. CDR1 and CDR2 from the germline V gene are SNHLY and FYNNEI. The CDR3 is 12 residues long.